Listed here are 29 T cell receptor beta chains from one sample, sequenced in a study of blood T cells in healthy people across ages. The second PCR ran 7 to 11 cycles with a sample-barcoded 5' primer and J-beta primers. TCRdb processed the 5' RACE reads anew with MiXCR; each CDR3 protein has one entry. This repertoire shows fewer than 2,000,000 distinct CDR3 sequences, about 39% found once; its top ten account for around 23%. The sequenced sample consisted of blood. These receptors were collected from a human donor in good health.

In this sample, this clonotype turned up once. The CDR3 protein is CASGPFFGGGYYEQYF. CDR3 DNA: TGTGCCAGCGGCCCCTTCTTTGGGGGTGGTTACTACGAGCAGTACTTC. The rearrangement uses TRBV7-2 and TRBJ2-7; D tentatively fits TRBD1 or TRBD2 (5 bases each). The CDR3 contains 16 residues. The germline CDR1 and CDR2 sequences are SGHTA and FQGNSA. Trimming left V 8 bases short and J 3 bases short, with 23 bases between.

This clonotype showed up just a few times. The rearrangement joins TRBV7-6 to TRBJ2-1; TRBD2 agrees at 15 bases. CDR3 length: 18 residues. V lost 5 bases to trimming and J lost 1 base; unmatched junction nucleotides: 6. From germline, CDR1 is SGHVS and CDR2 FNYEAQ. The CDR3 nucleotides are TGTGCCAGCAGCAGGACTAGCGGGGGGGCCGCGTCCTACAATGAGCAGTTCTTC. This encodes CASSRTSGGAASYNEQFF.

Many counts were recorded for this clonotype. The genes are TRBV7-2 and TRBJ2-5; D unclear. Germline V gene sequence: CDR1 SGHTA, CDR2 FQGNSA. V was pared by 1 base and J by 3 bases, with 3 bases between. The CDR3 has 12 residues. The DNA of the CDR3 is TGTGCCAGCAGCTTAGACAAAGAGACCCAGTACTTC. It specifies CASSLDKETQYF.

In this sample, this clonotype turned up a few times. The CDR3 sequence is CSVGSGNTGELFF. The CDR3 bases are TGCAGCGTTGGTTCAGGGAACACCGGGGAGCTGTTTTTT. The gene calls are TRBV29-1 and TRBJ2-2; D uncertain. The CDR3 totals 13 residues. Germline-derived CDR1 and CDR2 are SQVTM and ANQGSEA. V gave up 4 bases and J gave up 1 base, with 7 bases separating them.

The chain links TRBV29-1 to TRBJ1-2; weak D call: TRBD1 (6 bases). There are 12 residues in the CDR3. The V gene lost 5 bases and the J gene lost 4 bases, with 11 bases spanning the gap. Germline CDR1 SQVTM, CDR2 ANQGSEA. The CDR3 DNA follows: TGCAGCGTTTGGACAGCAACCTATGGCTACACCTTC. Protein product: CSVWTATYGYTF.

This clonotype was recorded once. The chain links TRBV12-3 or TRBV12-4 to TRBJ2-1, with D possibly matching TRBD2 (7 bases). The CDR3 is made up of 18 amino acids. V was clipped by 1 base and J by 7 bases, with 23 bases between them. The CDR3 nucleotides read TGTGCCAGCAGTTTAGAACGCTGGAGGTCTAGGGGGGGGAATGAGCAGTTCTTC. The encoded protein is CASSLERWRSRGGNEQFF.

The chain couples TRBV7-8 to TRBJ2-2; unclear D gene. The germline V gene has CDR1 SGHVS and CDR2 FQNEAQ. This CDR3 has 15 residues. The V gene lost 4 bases and the J gene lost 4 bases, with 13 bases spanning the gap. This CDR3 is CASSSLTRSTGELFF. As DNA, the CDR3 is TGTGCCAGCAGCTCGTTGACACGCTCCACCGGGGAGCTGTTTTTT.

This clonotype was counted a few times. The rearrangement uses TRBV4-2 and TRBJ2-3, with 11 bases lining up with TRBD2. V was pared by 0 bases and J by 2 bases, with 4 bases of the junction left unmatched. Per the germline V gene, CDR1 is LGHNA and CDR2 is YNFKEQ. The CDR3 contains 17 residues. The CDR3 coding sequence is TGTGCCAGCAGCCAAGAAATAGCGGGGGGGACCACAGATACGCAGTATTTT. As protein: CASSQEIAGGTTDTQYF.

V gene TRBV7-6 combines with J gene TRBJ2-5, with D perhaps TRBD2 (6 bases). The ends were cut back, 5 bases at V and 5 bases at J, with 15 bases in the middle. Looked up from germline, CDR1 is SGHVS and CDR2 is FNYEAQ. CDR3 length: 14 residues. The CDR3 coding sequence is TGTGCCAGCAGCCCGACTAGGGCTGGGGAGACCCAGTACTTC. Its protein product is CASSPTRAGETQYF.

The chain carries TRBV5-1 and TRBJ2-3, with 9 positions matching TRBD1. CDR1 is SGHRS and CDR2 is YFSETQ in the germline V gene. CDR3 length equals 18 residues. V was pared by 3 bases and J by 1 base, with 12 bases of the junction left unmatched. The CDR3 DNA is TGCGCCAGCAGCTCCGGGACAGGGCCCTCCGGAGGCACAGATACGCAGTATTTT. Translated, it gives CASSSGTGPSGGTDTQYF.

This chain links TRBV29-1 with TRBJ2-3; maybe TRBD1 (6 bases). From germline, CDR1 is SQVTM and CDR2 ANQGSEA. The CDR3 covers 15 residues. Deletions cut 1 base from V and 1 base from J, with 12 bases between. CDR3 amino acids: CSVEVSGGGTDTQYF. CDR3 sequence (DNA): TGCAGCGTTGAAGTTTCTGGGGGCGGCACAGATACGCAGTATTTT.

This clonotype has only a few counts. The chain employs TRBV7-3 and TRBJ2-3, with D maybe TRBD2 (6 bases). The CDR3 consists of 14 residues. V was shortened by 0 bases and J by 6 bases, with 10 bases between the two germline ends. Germline CDR1 and CDR2: SGHTA and FQGTGA. CDR3 loop: CASSLTFGGDTQYF. The CDR3 DNA reads TGTGCCAGCAGCTTAACGTTCGGGGGTGATACGCAGTATTTT.

This clonotype has more than one count but fewer than ten. V and J are TRBV20-1 and TRBJ1-5, with a possible D match to TRBD1 (6 bases). The germline V gene encodes CDR1 DFQATT and CDR2 SNEGSKA (reference sequence). V lost 4 bases and J lost 5, with 12 bases in between. The CDR3 runs 13 residues. The CDR3 region is CSATDSDYQPQHF. The DNA of the CDR3 is TGCAGTGCTACGGACAGCGACTATCAGCCCCAGCATTTT.

The V and J genes are TRBV7-9 and TRBJ1-4; 7 nucleotides agree with TRBD1. The ends lost 4 bases at V and 7 bases at J; junction bases unmatched: 9. The germline V gene encodes CDR1 SEHNR and CDR2 FQNEAQ (reference sequence). The CDR3 loop spans 15 amino acids. The CDR3 region is CASSSLNRGAEKLFF. CDR3 in DNA: TGTGCCAGCAGCTCACTAAACAGGGGTGCTGAAAAACTGTTTTTT.

A few counts support this clonotype. One end of the junction is discordant with germline, which a read error may explain. The V call is TRBV5-4, the J call TRBJ2-3; possibly TRBD1 for D (5 bases). CDR1 and CDR2 (germline): SGHNT, YYREEE (reference sequence). The CDR3 is made up of 12 amino acids. DNA of the CDR3: TGTGCCAGCAGCTTGTCGACAGATACGCGGTATTTT. Protein product: CASSLSTDTRYF. Together with reference TRBV5-4 and TRBJ2-3, the CDR3 gives the full variable domain: ETGVTQSPTHLIKTRGQQVTLRCSSQSGHNTVSWYQQALGQGPQFIFQYYREEENGRGNFPPRFSGLQFPNYSSELNVNALELDDSALYLCASSLSTDTRYFGPGTRLTVL.

This clonotype was seen only a few times. The DNA of the CDR3 is TGTGCCAGCAGTTTGGGAGAGCGGGGCACTAGCACAGATACGCAGTATTTT. Translating it yields CASSLGERGTSTDTQYF. The V gene is TRBV12-3 or TRBV12-4, the J gene TRBJ2-3; TRBD2 matches at 7 bases. After removal of 3 bases from V and 0 bases from J, the junction contained 9 bases not matched to a gene. CDR3 length: 17 residues.

Of note for this clonotype: One end of the junction varies from germline; a read error may be responsible. V usage is TRBV7-2 and J usage is TRBJ2-4; the D is unclear. The CDR3 length is 15 residues. Looked up from germline, CDR1 is SGHTA and CDR2 is FQGNSA. The CDR3 DNA sequence: TGTGCCAGCAACTTAGGCTCGTGGCAGGAAAACATTCAGTACTTC. It specifies CASNLGSWQENIQYF.

The J gene is TRBJ1-1, the V gene TRBV5-5, with a possible D match to TRBD1 (6 bases). The CDR3 is 17 residues long. The V and J ends lost 1 base and 0 bases respectively, with 16 bases between them. The germline V gene has CDR1 SGHKS and CDR2 YYEKEE (reference sequence). The CDR3 DNA is TGTGCCAGCAGCTTGATTAGCGGGGGCAGGGTGAACACTGAAGCTTTCTTT. Translated: CASSLISGGRVNTEAFF.

V and J are TRBV4-1 and TRBJ2-3, with D perhaps being TRBD1 or TRBD2 (5 bases each). Trimming left V 3 bases short and J 5 bases short, with 15 bases between. This CDR3 contains 15 residues. From germline, CDR1 is MGHRA and CDR2 YSYEKL. CDR3 in amino acids: CASSHGSLRGDTQYF. The CDR3 nucleotides are TGCGCCAGCAGCCATGGGTCCCTGAGGGGAGATACGCAGTATTTT.

This clonotype was observed a handful of times. The rearrangement uses TRBV20-1 and TRBJ1-4, with D perhaps matching TRBD1 (5 bases). The CDR3 contains 12 residues. CDR1 is DFQATT, CDR2 SNEGSKA, per germline (reference sequence). Between the trimmed V and J ends, which lost 3 bases and 7 bases, there was a span of 9 bases. CDR3 sequence (DNA): TGCAGTGCTAGCCAGGGCGGTGAAAAACTGTTTTTT. Translated, it gives CSASQGGEKLFF.

The rearrangement joins TRBV4-2 to TRBJ2-4; 9 nucleotides agree with TRBD2. The J call may be mistaken, given a closer DNA end match to TRBJ2-7. The CDR3 contains 15 residues. CDR1 and CDR2 (germline): LGHNA, YNFKEQ. The DNA for the CDR3 is TGTGCCAGCAGCCCCTCCCCTAGCGGGGACTACGAGCAGTACTTC. Protein product: CASSPSPSGDYEQYF.

This sequence joins TRBV7-2 and TRBJ1-1, with D perhaps TRBD1 (5 bases). This CDR3 comprises 14 residues. V lost 3 bases and J lost 7, with 15 bases in between. CDR1 is SGHTA, CDR2 FQGNSA, per germline. CDR3 nucleotide sequence: TGTGCCAGCAGCTTGAAACATGGGGCCGTTGAAGCTTTCTTT. As protein: CASSLKHGAVEAFF.

The genes are TRBV20-1 and TRBJ2-3, with D perhaps matching TRBD2 (7 bases). From germline, CDR1 is DFQATT and CDR2 SNEGSKA (reference sequence). The CDR3 length is 15 residues. This CDR3 is CSAEVGGARTDTQYF. DNA for the CDR3: TGCAGCGCGGAGGTGGGGGGGGCACGCACAGATACGCAGTATTTT.

This clonotype was observed a handful of times. The chain recombines TRBV7-3 with TRBJ1-1; D is perhaps TRBD1 (5 bases). From germline, CDR1 is SGHTA and CDR2 FQGTGA. V gave up 3 bases and J gave up 3 bases, with 8 bases separating them. The CDR3 spans 13 residues. CDR3 in amino acids: CASSLGLDTEAFF. The CDR3 DNA reads TGTGCCAGCAGCTTGGGACTCGACACTGAAGCTTTCTTT.

The chain has TRBV7-2 and TRBJ2-5; the D gene could be TRBD1 or TRBD2 (5 bases each). The CDR3 sequence is 15 residues long. Trimming stripped 1 base from V and 2 bases from J, with 11 bases between. Germline assignment: CDR1 SGHTA and CDR2 FQGNSA. DNA of the CDR3: TGTGCCAGCAGCTTAGGGGGGAGAGATCAAGAGACCCAGTACTTC. Amino acid sequence: CASSLGGRDQETQYF.

The chain combines TRBV3-1 with TRBJ1-2; D possibly corresponds to TRBD1 (5 bases). The CDR3 totals 18 residues. V was clipped by 0 bases and J by 2 bases, with 19 bases between them. Germline V gene lookup returns CDR1 LGHDT and CDR2 YNNKEL (reference sequence). The CDR3 bases are TGTGCCAGCAGCCAAGAAGGTTTTAGGCGCAGGGCGAACTATGGCTACACCTTC. It codes for CASSQEGFRRRANYGYTF.

The V gene is TRBV29-1, the J gene TRBJ2-1; a weak D match, TRBD1 (5 bases). This CDR3 spans 13 amino acids. Germline values: CDR1 SQVTM, CDR2 ANQGSEA. The V end was cut by 5 bases, the J end by 4 bases, with 12 bases between. The CDR3 sequence: CSVQGPAYNEQFF. The CDR3 bases are TGCAGCGTTCAGGGTCCTGCGTACAATGAGCAGTTCTTC.

The table lists this clonotype with a few counts. This chain connects TRBV28 to TRBJ1-5; D gene ambiguous. CDR3 length: 14 residues. Trimming shortened V by 5 bases and J by 1 base, and 9 bases separated the two germline ends. Germline V gives CDR1 MDHEN, CDR2 SYDVKM. The CDR3 spells CASSPRASNQPQHF. The CDR3 DNA reads TGTGCCAGCAGTCCACGGGCCAGCAATCAGCCCCAGCATTTT.

The rearrangement links TRBV9 to TRBJ2-1, with 11 nucleotides matching TRBD2. Germline V gives CDR1 SGDLS, CDR2 YYNGEE. The trim removed 4 bases at V and 6 bases at J, leaving 9 bases unmatched. The CDR3 is 16 residues long. In DNA, the CDR3 is TGTGCCAGCAGCCCCTCCCTAGCGGGGGGACTCAATGAGCAGTTCTTC. This gives the protein CASSPSLAGGLNEQFF. Full variable domain (outside the CDR3, taken from reference TRBV9 and TRBJ2-1): DSGVTQTPKHLITATGQRVTLRCSPRSGDLSVYWYQQSLDQGLQFLIQYYNGEERAKGNILERFSAQQFPDLHSELNLSSLELGDSALYFCASSPSLAGGLNEQFFGPGTRLTVL.